The sequence of this TCR beta chain was determined in a study of T-cell reconstitution after alpha-beta-depleted transplantation in children (dated by TCRdb to about 2016). Regarding the research as a whole: Using TCR repertoire profiling, the study quantitatively followed how T-cell immune reconstitution unfolded in children after TCRalphabeta/CD19-depleted allogeneic hematopoietic cell transplantation.

The method was PCR. Sequencer: Illumina HiSeq 2500. To normalize quantification of the TCRbeta repertoire, the TCR libraries were built with molecular barcoding that relied on unique molecular identifiers. TCRdb reran the public reads through fastp at Q25 and MiXCR, keeping productive beta chains. Every entry covers one CDR3 protein and lists the most common genes and DNA from its rows. This sample lists about 610,000 distinct CDR3 sequences; over 9.5% were detected once. About 4.2% of the sample goes to the ten largest clones. This clonotype was seen at least ten times. The specificity of this receptor is unknown. Base-call qualities are not available, and no considerably larger clone is one nucleotide away. The CDR3 numbers 13 residues from cysteine through phenylalanine. The only DNA kept is the CDR3, 39 bases in frame from the first base. V was cut back by 4 bases and J by 1 base, leaving a gap of 7 bases between them. The germline V gene (reference sequence) specifies MNHEY as CDR1 and SMNVEV as CDR2.

This specimen was PBMCs from the stem cell graft donor, taken from the stem cell graft. Rearrangement joined TRBV27 to TRBJ2-5; the D gene is unclear. The TCR comes from a human donor who donated a stem cell graft to a child with acute myeloid leukemia. The CDR3 has the sequence CASSSRFQETQYF. The nucleotide sequence is given as TGTGCCAGCAGTTCCCGGTTCCAAGAGACCCAGTACTTC.